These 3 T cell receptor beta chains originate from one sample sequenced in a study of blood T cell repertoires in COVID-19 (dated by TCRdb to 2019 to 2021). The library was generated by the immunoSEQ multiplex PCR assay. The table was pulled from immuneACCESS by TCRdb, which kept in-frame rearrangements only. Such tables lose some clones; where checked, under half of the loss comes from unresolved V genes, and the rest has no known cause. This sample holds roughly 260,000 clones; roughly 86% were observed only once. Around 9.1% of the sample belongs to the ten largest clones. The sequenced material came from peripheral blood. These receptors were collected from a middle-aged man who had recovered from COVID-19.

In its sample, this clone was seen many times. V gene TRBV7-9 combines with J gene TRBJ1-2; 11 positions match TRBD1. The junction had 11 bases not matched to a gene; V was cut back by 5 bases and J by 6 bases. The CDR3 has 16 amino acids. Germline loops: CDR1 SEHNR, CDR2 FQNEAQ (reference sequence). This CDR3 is CASSPQQRTGGHGYTF. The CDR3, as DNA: TGTGCCAGCAGCCCCCAGCAGAGGACAGGGGGCCATGGCTACACCTTC.

The CDR3 DNA reads as TGTGCCAGCAGCTTGGGGGGGGAACTCTCCTACGAGCAGTACTTC. This encodes CASSLGGELSYEQYF. The V call is TRBV5-4, the J call TRBJ2-7, with a tentative D call TRBD2 (6 bases). Deletions cut 0 bases from V and 0 bases from J, with 10 bases between. The germline V gene encodes CDR1 SGHNT and CDR2 YYREEE (reference sequence). The length of the CDR3 is 15 residues.

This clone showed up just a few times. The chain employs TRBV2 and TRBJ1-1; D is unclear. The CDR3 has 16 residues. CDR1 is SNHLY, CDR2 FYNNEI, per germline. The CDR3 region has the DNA TGTGCTTCACTCCCGGGAAGAGGAAGAATGAACACTGAAGCTTTCTTT. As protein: CASLPGRGRMNTEAFF.